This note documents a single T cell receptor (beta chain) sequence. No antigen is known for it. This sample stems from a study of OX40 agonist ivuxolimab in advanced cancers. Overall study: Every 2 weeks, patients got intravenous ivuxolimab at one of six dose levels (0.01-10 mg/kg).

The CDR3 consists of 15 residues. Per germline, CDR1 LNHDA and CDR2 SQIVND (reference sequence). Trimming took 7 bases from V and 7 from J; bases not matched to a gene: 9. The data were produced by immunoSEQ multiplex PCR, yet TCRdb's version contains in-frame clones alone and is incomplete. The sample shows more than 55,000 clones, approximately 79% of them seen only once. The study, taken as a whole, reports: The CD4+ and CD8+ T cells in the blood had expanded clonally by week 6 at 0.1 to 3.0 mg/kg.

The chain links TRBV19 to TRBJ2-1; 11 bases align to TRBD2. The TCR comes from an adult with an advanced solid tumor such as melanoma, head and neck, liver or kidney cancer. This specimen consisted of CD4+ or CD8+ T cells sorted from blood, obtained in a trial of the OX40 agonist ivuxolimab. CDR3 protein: CASKLSSGGKNEQFF. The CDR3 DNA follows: TGTGCCAGTAAACTCTCTAGCGGGGGGAAAAATGAGCAGTTCTTC.